Following are 28 T cell receptor beta chains from one sample sequenced in a study of blood T cell repertoires in COVID-19 (dated by TCRdb to the early 2020s). Library construction relied on the immunoSEQ multiplex PCR assay. Here the immuneACCESS table is served through TCRdb, limited to in-frame sequences with V and J called. Missing clones are a known gap in these copies; in checked studies unresolved V genes cover under half, and the rest lacks a known reason. The table for this sample lists 200,000 to 250,000 clones; under 95% of them were counted only once. The top ten clones comprise approximately 2% of the sample. The specimen sequenced was PBMCs or T cells enriched from blood (not recorded which). These TCRs come from a woman younger than 30 who had recovered from COVID-19.

The gene calls are TRBV7-9 and TRBJ2-3, with 7 bases aligning to TRBD2. The CDR3 totals 14 residues. The junction had 4 bases not matched to a gene; V was cut back by 5 bases and J by 2 bases. CDR1 and CDR2 from the germline V gene are SEHNR and FQNEAQ (reference sequence). CDR3: CASSRAGSTDTQYF. The DNA for the CDR3 is TGTGCCAGCAGCCGAGCGGGGTCCACAGATACGCAGTATTTT.

In nucleotides, the CDR3 is TGTGCCAGCAGCTTGCCGGGGACAGGGGATGAAAAACTGTTTTTT. Translation: CASSLPGTGDEKLFF. The V call is TRBV5-6, the J call TRBJ1-4, with TRBD1 matching over 10 bases. Losses at the gene ends were 1 base for V and 6 bases for J; bases not matched to a gene: 3. Germline CDR1 reads SGHDT; CDR2 reads YYEEEE. The CDR3 is 15 amino acids.

In its sample, this clone was seen once. This chain uses TRBV27 with TRBJ1-6, with 7 bases aligning to TRBD1. The length of the CDR3 is 13 residues. Germline values: CDR1 MNHEY, CDR2 SMNVEV (reference sequence). Unmatched junction bases numbered 0, after V lost 6 bases and J lost 4 bases. The CDR3 here is CASRQGYNSPLHF. The CDR3 coding sequence is TGTGCCAGCAGACAGGGGTATAATTCACCCCTCCACTTT.

V is TRBV19 and J is TRBJ1-1, with D possibly TRBD1 on 5 matching bases. V shed 2 bases and J shed 9 bases, with 10 bases lying between them. CDR3 length: 12 amino acids. Germline V gene lookup returns CDR1 LNHDA and CDR2 SQIVND (reference sequence). CDR3 sequence (DNA): TGTGCCAGTAGTATAAGCGGGGGAAAAGCTTTCTTT. This encodes CASSISGGKAFF.

The chain has TRBV27 and TRBJ1-2, with D unclear. CDR1 MNHEY and CDR2 SMNVEV come from the germline V gene (reference sequence). The CDR3 has 12 amino acids. Between the trimmed V and J ends, which lost 4 bases and 8 bases, there was a span of 11 bases. The CDR3 region is CASSSRSTGYTF. The CDR3 DNA sequence: TGTGCCAGCAGTTCGAGATCCACGGGCTACACCTTC.

V usage is TRBV19 and J usage is TRBJ2-7; 11 bases are a match to TRBD1. This CDR3 comprises 15 residues. The germline V gene has CDR1 LNHDA and CDR2 SQIVND (reference sequence). Trimming removed 6 bases from V and 6 bases from J; junction bases left unmatched: 10. CDR3 loop: CASSRRTGGVPEQYF. The CDR3 DNA reads as TGTGCCAGTAGCCGAAGGACAGGGGGCGTTCCCGAGCAGTACTTC.

The chain uses TRBV2 and TRBJ1-1; D possibly corresponds to TRBD1 (5 bases). Trimming pared 2 bases from V and 3 bases from J, leaving 13 bases between. The CDR3 consists of 15 residues. The germline gives CDR1 SNHLY, CDR2 FYNNEI. CDR3 residues: CASSEYGGPDTEAFF. In DNA, the CDR3 is TGTGCCAGCAGTGAATACGGGGGTCCAGACACTGAAGCTTTCTTT.

CDR3: CASSLALPSYEQYF. In DNA form, the CDR3 reads TGTGCCAGCAGCTTGGCTCTGCCCTCCTACGAGCAGTACTTC. The chain is built from TRBV7-2 and TRBJ2-7; D is ambiguous. The CDR3 length is 14 residues. V shed 3 bases and J shed 0 bases, with 9 bases lying between them. Germline-derived CDR1 and CDR2 are SGHTA and FQGNSA.

V usage is TRBV5-1 and J usage is TRBJ1-4; 9 bases are shared with TRBD1. Germline CDR1 and CDR2: SGHRS and YFSETQ. V was clipped by 0 bases and J by 1 base; unmatched bases: 4. CDR3 length: 17 amino acids. CDR3: CASSLEQGAKTNEKLFF. CDR3 DNA: TGCGCCAGCAGCTTGGAACAGGGGGCGAAAACTAATGAAAAACTGTTTTTT.

This chain links TRBV10-3 with TRBJ2-1; 11 bases line up with TRBD2. This CDR3 has 15 amino acids. Trimming took 6 bases from V and 8 from J; bases not matched to a gene: 9. Germline CDR1 and CDR2: ENHRY and SYGVKD. This chain's CDR3 is CAIRETSGKGDEQFF. The CDR3 coding sequence is TGTGCCATCAGAGAGACTAGCGGGAAAGGAGATGAGCAGTTCTTC.

The chain has TRBV10-3 and TRBJ2-3; TRBD2 is a possible D gene (6 bases). The CDR3 runs to 15 residues. Looked up from germline, CDR1 is ENHRY and CDR2 is SYGVKD. Trimming cost V 4 bases and J 3 bases, with 14 bases left between them. Here the CDR3 DNA reads TGTGCCATCAGTGCCGGGACTGCTGGTACAGATACGCAGTATTTT. This encodes CAISAGTAGTDTQYF.

The V call is TRBV28, the J call TRBJ1-1; TRBD1 aligns across 7 bases. V shed 6 bases, J shed 9 bases, and the junction held 4 bases outside the gene matches. The CDR3 covers 11 residues. CDR1 is MDHEN and CDR2 is SYDVKM in the germline V gene. The CDR3 loop is CASSAGQKAFF. Written as DNA, the CDR3 is TGTGCCAGCAGCGCGGGACAGAAAGCTTTCTTT.

The CDR3 coding sequence is TGTGCCAGCAGTTACTCGACCGCGCCGGGAGCTGGCTACACCTTC. Protein product: CASSYSTAPGAGYTF. The V call is TRBV6-5, the J call TRBJ1-2; no reliable D call. CDR1 is MNHEY, CDR2 SVGAGI, per germline. Trimming took off 0 bases at V and 7 bases at J, with 15 bases between the two ends. The CDR3 loop spans 15 amino acids.

The gene calls are TRBV7-2 and TRBJ2-7; TRBD2 is a possible D gene (7 bases). The germline V gene encodes CDR1 SGHTA and CDR2 FQGNSA. This CDR3 region has 14 residues. Trimming stripped 3 bases from V and 2 bases from J, with 11 bases between. The CDR3 sequence is CASSFGEGAYEQYF. The CDR3 DNA is TGTGCCAGCAGCTTCGGGGAGGGGGCCTACGAGCAGTACTTC. Full variable domain (missing parts from reference TRBV7-2 and TRBJ2-7): GAGVSQSPSNKVTEKGKDVELRCDPISGHTALYWYRQSLGQGLEFLIYFQGNSAPDKSGLPSDRFSAERTGGSVSTLTIQRTQQEDSAVYLCASSFGEGAYEQYFGPGTRLTVT.

V and J are TRBV19 and TRBJ1-2; D is perhaps TRBD1 (6 bases). Germline CDR1 and CDR2: LNHDA and SQIVND (reference sequence). There are 13 residues in the CDR3. Trimming took off 6 bases at V and 6 bases at J, with 14 bases between the two ends. Here the CDR3 reads CASRWAGEHGYTF. CDR3 sequence (DNA): TGTGCCAGTAGATGGGCAGGGGAGCATGGCTACACCTTC.

This chain links TRBV3-1 (or the pseudogene TRBV3-2) with TRBJ1-2, with D maybe TRBD1 (6 bases). V was trimmed by 3 bases and J by 7 bases, leaving 18 bases between them. The CDR3 runs to 15 residues. Germline V gene sequence: CDR1 LGHDT, CDR2 YNNKEL (reference sequence). CDR3 bases: TGTGCCAGCAGCCACCGAGGGGGAGGGGGAAGTGGCTACACCTTC. This sequence encodes CASSHRGGGGSGYTF.

The J gene is TRBJ2-7, the V gene TRBV5-1; TRBD1 matches 8 bases. Germline V gene sequence: CDR1 SGHRS, CDR2 YFSETQ. The trim removed 5 bases at V and 5 bases at J, leaving 3 bases unmatched. The CDR3 sequence is 12 residues long. The CDR3 is CASRWDRNEQYF. Here the CDR3 DNA reads TGCGCCAGCAGGTGGGACAGGAACGAGCAGTACTTC.

This rearrangement joins TRBV4-1 to TRBJ2-7; a weak D match, TRBD1 (5 bases). The germline CDR1 and CDR2 sequences are MGHRA and YSYEKL. The length of the CDR3 is 14 residues. V dropped 0 bases and J dropped 7 bases, with 13 bases sitting between them. In DNA, the CDR3 is TGCGCCAGCAGCCAAGATCCAGGGCCCAGGGAGCAGTACTTC. Encoded protein: CASSQDPGPREQYF.

The CDR3 region has the DNA TGTGCCAGCAGCTTAGGTATTGTCGGGGATTATGGCTACACCTTC. Residues: CASSLGIVGDYGYTF. The chain is built from TRBV11-1 and TRBJ1-2; D remains ambiguous. CDR1 and CDR2 from the germline V gene are SGHAT and FQDESV (reference sequence). The CDR3 totals 15 residues. V lost 1 base, J lost 5 bases, and 14 bases lay in between.

Here the CDR3 DNA reads TGTGCCATACAGGGGACCTCTAGCTATGGCTACACCTTC. This codes for CAIQGTSSYGYTF. The V call is TRBV2, the J call TRBJ1-2; 7 bases align to TRBD1. After removal of 10 bases from V and 4 bases from J, the junction contained 9 bases not matched to a gene. The CDR3 is 13 residues long. The germline CDR1 and CDR2 sequences are SNHLY and FYNNEI.

The chain carries TRBV28 and TRBJ2-3, with 7 positions matching TRBD1. The V gene's germline CDR1 is MDHEN and CDR2 SYDVKM. The trim removed 5 bases at V and 7 bases at J, leaving 9 bases unmatched. The CDR3 consists of 14 residues. The CDR3 nucleotides read TGTGCCAGCAGTCGCCTTGACAGGGAAAATACGCAGTATTTT. The encoded protein is CASSRLDRENTQYF.

CDR3 loop: CASGRDSLSAFF. CDR3 DNA sequence: TGTGCCAGCGGCCGGGACAGCCTGTCTGCTTTCTTT. The V and J genes are TRBV2 and TRBJ1-1; 7 bases are shared with TRBD1. V lost 8 bases to trimming and J lost 11 bases; unmatched junction nucleotides: 11. The germline V gene encodes CDR1 SNHLY and CDR2 FYNNEI. The CDR3 totals 12 residues. The variable domain in full, completed from reference TRBV2 and TRBJ1-1, reads EPEVTQTPSHQVTQMGQEVILRCVPISNHLYFYWYRQILGQKVEFLVSFYNNEISEKSEIFDDQFSVERPDGSNFTLKIRSTKLEDSAMYFCASGRDSLSAFFGQGTRLTVV.

This chain connects TRBV19 to TRBJ1-3; D is uncertain. CDR3 size: 13 residues. CDR1 and CDR2 from the germline V gene are LNHDA and SQIVND (reference sequence). V gave up 6 bases and J gave up 4 bases, with 10 bases separating them. The CDR3 protein is CASSKFQGNTIYF. The DNA for the CDR3 is TGTGCCAGTAGCAAATTCCAGGGAAACACCATATATTTT.

This chain uses TRBV7-6 with TRBJ2-7; D possibly corresponds to TRBD1 (6 bases). There are 13 residues in the CDR3. The V gene's germline CDR1 is SGHVS and CDR2 FNYEAQ. Trimming pared 5 bases from V and 0 bases from J, leaving 8 bases between. CDR3 region: CASSGGVSYEQYF. As DNA, the CDR3 is TGTGCCAGCAGCGGGGGCGTCTCCTACGAGCAGTACTTC.

The chain links TRBV11-3 to TRBJ1-2, with D possibly TRBD1 on 5 matching bases. The CDR3 loop spans 15 amino acids. V was shortened by 0 bases and J by 0 bases, with 8 bases between the two germline ends. Germline assignment: CDR1 SGHNT and CDR2 YENEEA. The CDR3 nucleotides are TGTGCCAGCAGCTTAGATGACAGTACTAACTATGGCTACACCTTC. This translates into CASSLDDSTNYGYTF.

This sequence joins TRBV18 and TRBJ1-4, with unresolved D. This CDR3 contains 14 residues. Trimming stripped 4 bases from V and 8 bases from J, with 14 bases between. Germline CDR1 reads KGHSH; CDR2 reads LQKENI. CDR3 nucleotides: TGTGCCAGCTCACTGGGGAGTGAAGAAGAAAAACTGTTTTTT. Its protein product is CASSLGSEEEKLFF.

The chain is built from TRBV28 and TRBJ1-5; no firm D call. V was trimmed by 10 bases and J by 6 bases, leaving 16 bases between them. This CDR3 has 13 residues. Per germline, CDR1 MDHEN and CDR2 SYDVKM. The CDR3 nucleotides read TGTGCCACCGAATCAATGGGGAGTCAGCCCCAGCATTTT. Its protein is CATESMGSQPQHF.

The chain carries TRBV2 and TRBJ2-1; D is unresolved. V lost 4 bases to trimming and J lost 10 bases, with 8 bases between them. Germline V lookup: CDR1 SNHLY, CDR2 FYNNEI. The CDR3 covers 11 residues. The CDR3 nucleotides are TGTGCCAGCAGTGGAAGGCGGGAGCAGTTCTTC. Translating it yields CASSGRREQFF.